Each of the 22 T cell receptor beta chains below was sequenced from the same sample in a study of blood T cell repertoires in COVID-19. Method: immunoSEQ multiplex PCR; TCRdb's copy keeps in-frame clones and lacks some. The table has 250,000 to 300,000 clones, around 80% seen once. Sequencing input: PBMCs or T cells enriched from blood (not recorded which). The origin of the receptors is a man aged 35 to 55 who had been exposed to COVID-19.

In its sample, this clone was seen a few times. This sequence joins TRBV7-9 and TRBJ2-7; 9 bases agree with TRBD2. The CDR3 length is 14 residues. V lost 6 bases to trimming and J lost 6 bases; unmatched junction nucleotides: 9. Germline V gene sequence: CDR1 SEHNR, CDR2 FQNEAQ (reference sequence). The CDR3, as DNA: TGTGCCAGCAGGCCCTCCGGGACTAGCATCGAGCAGTACTTC. Translating it yields CASRPSGTSIEQYF.

The V and J genes are TRBV6-4 and TRBJ1-2, with 7 bases identical to TRBD1. V lost 3 bases, J lost 1 base, and 5 bases stayed unmatched. Germline CDR1 and CDR2: MRHNA and SNTAGT. This CDR3 has 15 amino acids. The CDR3 coding sequence is TGTGCCAGCAGTGAGGGACAGCCGTTTAACTATGGCTACACCTTC. Protein sequence: CASSEGQPFNYGYTF.

V gene TRBV4-1 combines with J gene TRBJ1-2; no definite D call. V lost 1 base, J lost 7 bases, and 13 bases lay in between. The germline CDR1 and CDR2 sequences are MGHRA and YSYEKL. There are 14 residues in the CDR3. This CDR3 reads CASSQVEGSRGYTF. CDR3 nucleotides: TGCGCCAGCAGCCAAGTGGAGGGTTCTCGTGGCTACACCTTC.

The V and J genes are TRBV24-1 and TRBJ2-5, with D possibly matching TRBD1 (6 bases). Trimming removed 0 bases at V and 4 bases at J, with 11 bases between. Germline V gene lookup returns CDR1 KGHDR and CDR2 SFDVKD. The CDR3 consists of 15 residues. In nucleotides, the CDR3 is TGTGCCACCAGTGATTTGGGGGACAAGGGAGAGACCCAGTACTTC. Translating it yields CATSDLGDKGETQYF.

V usage is TRBV6-5 and J usage is TRBJ1-4, with D unresolved. Trimming stripped 6 bases from V and 8 bases from J, with 10 bases between. Germline CDR1 is MNHEY and CDR2 is SVGAGI. The CDR3 is made up of 12 amino acids. CDR3 sequence (DNA): TGTGCCAGCAGCGTGGGAGGGGAAAAACTGTTTTTT. This sequence encodes CASSVGGEKLFF.

The chain is built from TRBV19 and TRBJ2-2; D not certain. Germline assignment: CDR1 LNHDA and CDR2 SQIVND (reference sequence). The CDR3 is 15 residues long. Trimming stripped 5 bases from V and 5 bases from J, with 15 bases between. The CDR3, as DNA: TGTGCCAGTAGTCTACGAGAGATTTTAACCGGGGAGCTGTTTTTT. Protein product: CASSLREILTGELFF. Full variable domain (outside the CDR3, taken from reference TRBV19 and TRBJ2-2): DGGITQSPKYLFRKEGQNVTLSCEQNLNHDAMYWYRQDPGQGLRLIYYSQIVNDFQKGDIAEGYSVSREKKESFPLTVTSAQKNPTAFYLCASSLREILTGELFFGEGSRLTVL.

A single count supports this clone. The chain couples TRBV2 to TRBJ2-6, with a tentative D call TRBD2 (7 bases). The length of the CDR3 is 14 residues. The germline V and J ends were trimmed by 10 bases and 3 bases, with 13 bases remaining between them. Germline assignment: CDR1 SNHLY and CDR2 FYNNEI. DNA for the CDR3: TGTGCCATTTTGGGGGGGCATGGGGCCAACGTCCTGACTTTC. Amino acid sequence: CAILGGHGANVLTF.

In its sample, this clone was seen a few times. The chain couples TRBV19 to TRBJ2-7; D is perhaps TRBD1 (5 bases). This CDR3 comprises 12 residues. The germline V and J ends were trimmed by 5 bases and 6 bases, with 11 bases remaining between them. Germline values: CDR1 LNHDA, CDR2 SQIVND (reference sequence). The CDR3 coding sequence is TGTGCCAGTAGTGAATCAGGGCGCGAGCAGTACTTC. Amino acid sequence: CASSESGREQYF.

CDR3 loop: CASSQDIGREQYF. For the CDR3, the DNA is TGTGCCAGCAGCCAAGATATTGGGCGAGAGCAGTACTTC. The V gene is TRBV4-2, the J gene TRBJ2-7; D is uncertain. V was shortened by 0 bases and J by 7 bases, with 10 bases between the two germline ends. CDR1 is LGHNA and CDR2 is YNFKEQ in the germline V gene. This CDR3 contains 13 residues.

The chain employs TRBV10-1 and TRBJ2-7; TRBD2 aligns across 10 bases. Germline V gene lookup returns CDR1 WNHNN and CDR2 SYGVQD (reference sequence). The CDR3 runs to 13 residues. Germline trimming cut 6 bases from V and 5 bases from J; bases unmatched to any gene: 4. The CDR3 is CASSPSGSHEQYF. The CDR3 DNA follows: TGCGCCAGCAGCCCTAGCGGGAGCCACGAGCAGTACTTC.

The V and J genes are TRBV7-8 and TRBJ2-2, with a possible D match to TRBD1 (5 bases). The CDR3 contains 11 residues. V was clipped by 7 bases and J by 13 bases, with 13 bases between them. Germline CDR1 SGHVS, CDR2 FQNEAQ. The CDR3 loop is CASTSGKALFF. The CDR3, as DNA: TGTGCCAGCACCTCAGGGAAGGCGCTGTTTTTT.

This chain uses TRBV6-2 or TRBV6-3 with TRBJ1-2, with 7 nucleotides matching TRBD1. Germline CDR1 and CDR2: MNHEY and SVGEGT. With 2 bases clipped from V and 3 bases from J, the junction kept 6 bases outside the gene matches. The CDR3 sequence is 15 residues long. CDR3 bases: TGTGCCAGCAGTTACACCCGGGACAGCCACTATGGCTACACCTTC. It codes for CASSYTRDSHYGYTF.

The gene calls are TRBV10-3 and TRBJ1-1, with no clear D. This CDR3 contains 11 residues. Per germline, CDR1 ENHRY and CDR2 SYGVKD. V dropped 5 bases and J dropped 2 bases, with 3 bases sitting between them. This CDR3 is CAISQNTEAFF. The CDR3 region has the DNA TGTGCCATCAGTCAAAACACTGAAGCTTTCTTT.

J is TRBJ1-3 and V is TRBV27; a weak D match, TRBD1 (6 bases). Trimming left V 0 bases short and J 2 bases short, with 11 bases between. Germline V gene data show CDR1 as MNHEY and CDR2 as SMNVEV (reference sequence). CDR3 length: 16 residues. CDR3 DNA sequence: TGTGCCAGCAGTTTATCACAGGGTGGAACTGGAAACACCATATATTTT. Its translation is CASSLSQGGTGNTIYF.

The chain has TRBV6-5 and TRBJ1-2; the D is unclear. Germline CDR1 is MNHEY and CDR2 is SVGAGI. This CDR3 region has 13 residues. Trimming cost V 10 bases and J 7 bases, with 19 bases left between them. Here the CDR3 DNA reads TGTGCCACCTGGTCTGTCGGAGGGTCTGGCTACACCTTC. This codes for CATWSVGGSGYTF.

This clone has just one count. This sequence joins TRBV9 and TRBJ2-7, with a tentative D call TRBD2 (6 bases). CDR3 length equals 15 residues. From germline, CDR1 is SGDLS and CDR2 YYNGEE. Deletions cut 3 bases from V and 1 base from J, with 14 bases between. CDR3 DNA: TGTGCCAGCAGCGCCCTCGGGACTCCTTCCTACGAGCAGTACTTC. This translates into CASSALGTPSYEQYF.

The chain recombines TRBV29-1 with TRBJ1-1, with D possibly matching TRBD1 (5 bases). The CDR3 is 13 amino acids. Germline CDR1 and CDR2: SQVTM and ANQGSEA. V lost 4 bases and J 0 bases, leaving 9 bases between the germline ends. The CDR3: CSVGGGLNTEAFF. CDR3 in DNA: TGCAGCGTTGGGGGGGGATTGAACACTGAAGCTTTCTTT.

The chain links TRBV7-3 to TRBJ2-2; 7 bases align to TRBD2. The CDR3 is 15 amino acids. Germline-derived CDR1 and CDR2 are SGHTA and FQGTGA. The trim removed 5 bases at V and 5 bases at J, leaving 8 bases unmatched. CDR3 nucleotide sequence: TGTGCCAGCAGCCCAATCAAGGGAGGGACCGGGGAGCTGTTTTTT. This sequence encodes CASSPIKGGTGELFF.

J is TRBJ2-3 and V is TRBV30; TRBD2 matches at 8 bases. Germline V gene data show CDR1 as GTSNPN and CDR2 as SVGIG (reference sequence). There are 15 residues in the CDR3. With 5 bases clipped from V and 2 bases from J, the junction kept 9 bases outside the gene matches. CDR3 loop: CAWGGGGRITDTQYF. The CDR3 DNA is TGTGCCTGGGGTGGCGGGGGGCGTATCACAGATACGCAGTATTTT.

The chain links TRBV9 to TRBJ1-1; D uncertain. The V end lost 0 bases, the J end lost 5 bases, and 11 bases lay between the germline ends. CDR1 is SGDLS and CDR2 is YYNGEE in the germline V gene. CDR3 length: 14 amino acids. DNA for the CDR3: TGTGCCAGCAGCGTAGATGAGGGCCGTACTGAAGCTTTCTTT. The encoded protein is CASSVDEGRTEAFF.

The V and J genes are TRBV27 and TRBJ2-7, with 9 bases matching TRBD2. Germline loops: CDR1 MNHEY, CDR2 SMNVEV (reference sequence). V trimming: 5 bases; J trimming: 3 bases; junction bases outside the gene matches: 8. The CDR3 is made up of 15 amino acids. As DNA, the CDR3 is TGTGCCAGCAGTCCCCCGTCTAGCGGGAACTACGAGCAGTACTTC. Translated: CASSPPSSGNYEQYF.

In DNA, the CDR3 is TGCAGTGCTAGTCCCATATTAGGGGAAAATCAGCCCCAGCATTTT. Translated, it gives CSASPILGENQPQHF. This chain joins TRBV20-1 and TRBJ1-5, with D possibly matching TRBD1 (5 bases). The CDR3 length is 15 residues. CDR1 DFQATT and CDR2 SNEGSKA come from the germline V gene (reference sequence). Trimming removed 3 bases from V and 4 bases from J, with 16 bases in between.